This section outlines one TCR beta chain sequence together with its context. Its matching antigen is unknown. V lost 4 bases and J lost 3; bases outside the gene matches: 8. Germline loops: CDR1 SGHRS, CDR2 YFSETQ. This CDR3 has 16 residues. Amplification used 60 Vbeta primers and 13 Jbeta primers. Assay: immunoSEQ multiplex PCR; the TCRdb copy retains only in-frame clones and omits some. This sample has around 160,000 clones, with around 73% found just once. The record originates from a study of cytomegalovirus exposure and HLA in healthy donors. Study background: Of all 400 or so donors who were genotyped, around 79% belonged to the Caucasian-associated ancestry cluster. Study-wide findings and caveats: Most TCR sequences showed up rarely, but some public TCRs showed up in many donors.

Sequencing input: PBMCs. The receptor was derived from a male donor in good health and CMV-seronegative. The chain has TRBV5-1 and TRBJ2-3, with 10 bases that match TRBD2. The DNA of the CDR3 is TGCGCCAGCAGCCAGCTAGCGGGAGTATCTACAGATACGCAGTATTTT. Translation gives CASSQLAGVSTDTQYF.